This T cell receptor beta chain emerged from a study of shared clonotypes between healthy human individuals. Study information: Researchers assigned three CD4 naive, three CD4 memory, two CD8 naive and one CD8 memory plate to each donor.

CDR3 size: 14 residues. Worth noting for this clone: No antigen is known for it.

Study results and caveats: Among donors, sharing of clonotypes was expected to be affected by sequencing depth.

Study processing details: ImmunoSEQ gave junction-only sequences without quality scores, so filtering differed. Clones were sequenced by immunoSEQ multiplex PCR, and TCRdb holds only the in-frame ones, with some missing. V and J calls and clone size follow that table, whereas D and trimming were derived from the DNA. The table lists some 1,600,000 clones, 95% to 99% of them singletons. The rearrangement links TRBV1 to TRBJ1-1. TRBV1 is labeled a pseudogene. The sequence was collected from a man younger than 45 in good health. Sequencing was carried out using naive CD4+ T cells sorted from blood. The subset: CD45RA+ positively selected. The CDR3 DNA follows: TGCACCAGCAGCCAAGATTGGGTGGACACTGAAGCTTTCTTT. As protein: CTSSQDWVDTEAFF.